These 20 T cell receptor beta chains came from one sample sequenced in a study of blood T cell repertoires in COVID-19. TCRdb's table, derived via immunoSEQ multiplex PCR, lists solely in-frame clones and lacks some. The sample has 35,000 to 55,000 clones, 70% to 85% seen once. Source material: peripheral blood. The source of these receptors is a human donor in a cohort sampled during active COVID-19.

The chain employs TRBV4-1 and TRBJ1-5; D unresolved. Germline loops: CDR1 MGHRA, CDR2 YSYEKL. The CDR3 length is 19 residues. V lost 3 bases, J lost 4 bases, and 25 bases lay in between. CDR3 sequence: CASSHTREPLGVANQPQHF. DNA for the CDR3: TGCGCCAGCAGCCACACACGGGAGCCTTTGGGTGTAGCGAATCAGCCCCAGCATTTT.

The V call is TRBV6-2 or TRBV6-3, the J call TRBJ2-4; D ambiguous. V was clipped by 6 bases and J by 5 bases, with 17 bases between them. This CDR3 spans 15 amino acids. Germline V gene data show CDR1 as MNHEY and CDR2 as SVGEGT. In DNA form, the CDR3 reads TGTGCCAGCAGCACGGTAGCTGGTGTGGAAAACATTCAGTACTTC. Its protein product is CASSTVAGVENIQYF.

The rearrangement uses TRBV7-3 and TRBJ2-2; 15 bases align to TRBD2. The J segment lost 0 bases and the V segment lost 5 bases, leaving 13 bases of the junction unmatched. CDR3 length: 21 residues. Germline values: CDR1 SGHTA, CDR2 FQGTGA. Here the CDR3 reads CASSPRGLAGGNRPNTGELFF. CDR3 nucleotides: TGTGCCAGCAGCCCCCGGGGACTAGCGGGGGGAAACAGACCGAACACCGGGGAGCTGTTTTTT.

V and J are TRBV4-2 and TRBJ2-3; tentatively, D is TRBD1 (6 bases). The CDR3 covers 16 residues. V was trimmed by 0 bases and J by 4 bases, leaving 14 bases between them. Germline V gene lookup returns CDR1 LGHNA and CDR2 YNFKEQ. Here the CDR3 reads CASSQEAQGWSDTQYF. The CDR3 DNA is TGTGCCAGCAGCCAAGAAGCTCAGGGGTGGTCAGATACGCAGTATTTT.

This clone was seen only once. The V call is TRBV9, the J call TRBJ2-2; TRBD2 matches 10 bases. Germline lookup yields CDR1 SGDLS and CDR2 YYNGEE. This CDR3 is 16 amino acids long. The ends lost 2 bases at V and 6 bases at J; junction bases unmatched: 7. CDR3 bases: TGTGCCAGCAGCGTGAGTGGTAGCGGGGGGCCCGGGGAGCTGTTTTTT. Encoded protein: CASSVSGSGGPGELFF. The full variable domain, completed using reference TRBV9 and TRBJ2-2, is DSGVTQTPKHLITATGQRVTLRCSPRSGDLSVYWYQQSLDQGLQFLIQYYNGEERAKGNILERFSAQQFPDLHSELNLSSLELGDSALYFCASSVSGSGGPGELFFGEGSRLTVL.

The chain has TRBV3-1 (or the pseudogene TRBV3-2) and TRBJ2-5; 7 positions agree with TRBD2. J lost 0 bases, V lost 2 bases, and 6 bases had no gene match. The CDR3 sequence is 16 residues long. CDR1 is LGHDT, CDR2 YNNKEL, per germline (reference sequence). The CDR3 sequence is CASSQPYGGYQETQYF. CDR3 nucleotides: TGTGCCAGCAGCCAACCCTACGGGGGGTACCAAGAGACCCAGTACTTC.

The gene calls are TRBV6-2 or TRBV6-3 and TRBJ2-5, with 7 bases fitting TRBD1. CDR3 length: 14 residues. Trimming took 2 bases from V and 9 from J; bases not matched to a gene: 9. The germline V gene has CDR1 MNHEY and CDR2 SVGEGT. This CDR3 is CASSYMGQRLSQYF. Written as DNA, the CDR3 is TGTGCCAGCAGTTACATGGGACAGCGTTTGTCCCAGTACTTC.

The genes are TRBV4-3 and TRBJ2-7, with 7 positions matching TRBD1. This CDR3 has 15 residues. The V gene end was trimmed by 3 bases and the J gene end by 7 bases; junction bases not matched to a gene: 12. Germline lookup yields CDR1 LGHNA and CDR2 YSLEER. The CDR3 DNA is TGCGCCAGCAGCCAGGACACCGGGACAGCTCGAGAGCAGTACTTC. Translated, it gives CASSQDTGTAREQYF.

V usage is TRBV3-1 (or the pseudogene TRBV3-2) and J usage is TRBJ1-4; TRBD1 matches 12 bases. CDR1 and CDR2 from the germline V gene are LGHDT and YNNKEL (reference sequence). CDR3 size: 16 residues. V dropped 1 base and J dropped 7; count of bases not matched to a gene: 4. The CDR3 region is CASSQVGQGAGEKLFF. In DNA form, the CDR3 reads TGTGCCAGCAGCCAAGTGGGACAGGGGGCGGGTGAAAAACTGTTTTTT.

The chain couples TRBV19 to TRBJ2-5, with 8 bases aligning to TRBD1. V shed 6 bases, J shed 5 bases, and the junction held 8 bases outside the gene matches. The CDR3 has 14 residues. Germline V gene lookup returns CDR1 LNHDA and CDR2 SQIVND (reference sequence). In DNA, the CDR3 is TGTGCCAGTAGCTTGGGACAGGTCCTGGAGACCCAGTACTTC. Protein: CASSLGQVLETQYF.

This chain links TRBV5-1 with TRBJ1-2; TRBD1 matches 10 bases. The CDR3 consists of 15 residues. Losses at the gene ends were 0 bases for V and 5 bases for J; bases not matched to a gene: 4. The V gene's germline CDR1 is SGHRS and CDR2 YFSETQ. CDR3 sequence reads: CASSLAGTGEYGYTF. CDR3 nucleotides: TGCGCCAGCAGCTTGGCCGGGACAGGGGAGTATGGCTACACCTTC.

The CDR3 sequence is CASSLQGYGGYTF. The CDR3 coding sequence is TGTGCCAGCAGTTTACAGGGGTATGGGGGCTACACCTTC. The V and J genes are TRBV28 and TRBJ1-2; D might be TRBD1 (6 bases). CDR1 MDHEN and CDR2 SYDVKM come from the germline V gene. This CDR3 has 13 amino acids. The V end lost 2 bases, the J end lost 8 bases, and 12 bases lay between the germline ends.

This clone showed up just once. J is TRBJ1-5 and V is TRBV6-5; 7 bases are shared with TRBD1. In germline, CDR1 is MNHEY, CDR2 SVGAGI. This CDR3 is 13 amino acids long. Losses at the gene ends were 10 bases for V and 3 bases for J; bases not matched to a gene: 6. The CDR3 protein is CATGGTVNQPQHF. The CDR3, as DNA: TGTGCCACTGGGGGGACAGTCAATCAGCCCCAGCATTTT.

In this sample, this clone turned up once. The chain links TRBV4-2 to TRBJ2-1, with TRBD2 matching 9 bases. Looked up from germline, CDR1 is LGHNA and CDR2 is YNFKEQ. V shed 1 base, J shed 7 bases, and the junction held 5 bases outside the gene matches. CDR3 length: 15 amino acids. The CDR3 sequence is CASSQGAGGLNEQFF. The CDR3 DNA reads as TGTGCCAGCAGCCAAGGGGCGGGGGGGCTGAATGAGCAGTTCTTC.

This sequence joins TRBV6-5 and TRBJ1-4, with a possible D match to TRBD1 (5 bases). The CDR3 totals 14 residues. Per the germline V gene, CDR1 is MNHEY and CDR2 is SVGAGI. Trimming pared 9 bases from V and 3 bases from J, leaving 14 bases between. CDR3 bases: TGTGCCAGTACAAAAGGAGGGGCTAATGAAAAACTGTTTTTT. Translating gives CASTKGGANEKLFF.

The rearrangement links TRBV11-2 to TRBJ1-1, with a possible D match to TRBD1 (6 bases). CDR1 SGHAT and CDR2 FQNNGV come from the germline V gene. The CDR3 contains 15 residues. Trimming stripped 3 bases from V and 0 bases from J, with 11 bases between. CDR3 loop: CASSLGTTLNTEAFF. The CDR3 bases are TGTGCCAGCAGCTTGGGGACAACCCTGAACACTGAAGCTTTCTTT.

J is TRBJ1-4 and V is TRBV11-1, with 8 bases matching TRBD1. The V gene's germline CDR1 is SGHAT and CDR2 FQDESV (reference sequence). This CDR3 has 15 residues. J lost 8 bases, V lost 4 bases, and 9 bases had no gene match. The CDR3: CASSSGTGRIEKLFF. The CDR3 nucleotides read TGTGCCAGCAGCTCCGGGACAGGACGAATCGAAAAACTGTTTTTT.

In this sample, this clone turned up a few times. The rearrangement uses TRBV3-1 (or the pseudogene TRBV3-2) and TRBJ2-7; D may be TRBD1 (6 bases). V gave up 4 bases and J gave up 3 bases, with 13 bases separating them. Germline-derived CDR1 and CDR2 are LGHDT and YNNKEL (reference sequence). This CDR3 spans 14 amino acids. The CDR3 coding sequence is TGTGCCAGCAGCCGGGGGCAGCATAACTACGAGCAGTACTTC. Translation gives CASSRGQHNYEQYF.

This rearrangement joins TRBV13 to TRBJ2-1, with TRBD1 matching over 10 bases. CDR1 PRHDT and CDR2 FYEKMQ come from the germline V gene (reference sequence). The CDR3 totals 18 residues. V lost 8 bases, J lost 0 bases, and 13 bases stayed unmatched. Here the CDR3 DNA reads TGTGCCAGCTCCGGGACAGGGGAATTAAAAAGCTCCTACAATGAGCAGTTCTTC. Translated: CASSGTGELKSSYNEQFF. Variable domain in full (rest from reference TRBV13 and TRBJ2-1): AAGVIQSPRHLIKEKRETATLKCYPIPRHDTVYWYQQGPGQDPQFLISFYEKMQSDKGSIPDRFSAQQFSDYHSELNMSSLELGDSALYFCASSGTGELKSSYNEQFFGPGTRLTVL.

The chain carries TRBV24-1 and TRBJ1-2, with D unresolved. With 6 bases removed from V and 1 base from J, the gap between germline ends came to 8 bases. CDR1 and CDR2 from the germline V gene are KGHDR and SFDVKD. The CDR3 length is 13 residues. In DNA, the CDR3 is TGTGCCACCAGTCGCGGAGATAACTATGGCTACACCTTC. Protein sequence: CATSRGDNYGYTF.